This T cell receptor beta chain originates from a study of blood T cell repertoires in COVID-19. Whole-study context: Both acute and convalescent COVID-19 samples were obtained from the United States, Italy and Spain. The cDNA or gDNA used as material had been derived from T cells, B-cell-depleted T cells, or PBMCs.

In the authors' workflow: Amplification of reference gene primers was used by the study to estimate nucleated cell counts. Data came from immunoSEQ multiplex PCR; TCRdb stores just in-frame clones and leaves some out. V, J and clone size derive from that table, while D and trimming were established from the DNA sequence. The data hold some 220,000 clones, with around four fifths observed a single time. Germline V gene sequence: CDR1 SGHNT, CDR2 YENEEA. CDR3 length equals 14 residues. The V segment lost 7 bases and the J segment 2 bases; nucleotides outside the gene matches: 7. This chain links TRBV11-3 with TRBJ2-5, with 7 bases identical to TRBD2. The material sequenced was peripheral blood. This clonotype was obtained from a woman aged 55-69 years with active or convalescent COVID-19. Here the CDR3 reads CASKAAGSQETQYF. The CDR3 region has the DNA TGTGCCAGCAAAGCAGCGGGGTCACAAGAGACCCAGTACTTC. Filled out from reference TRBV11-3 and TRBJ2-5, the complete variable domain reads EAGVVQSPRYKIIEKKQPVAFWCNPISGHNTLYWYLQNLGQGPELLIRYENEEAVDDSQLPKDRFSAERLKGVDSTLKIQPAELGDSAVYLCASKAAGSQETQYFGPGTRLLVL.